Listed here is a single T cell receptor (beta chain). The data were taken from a study of human T cells and chemical hapten exposure. TCRdb used MiXCR to reprocess the RACE reads, holding one entry per CDR3 protein. The sample consists of 60,000 to 75,000 distinct CDR3 sequences, about 6.7% of them appearing once. Trimming took 1 base from V and 7 from J; bases not matched to a gene: 5. This CDR3 region has 14 residues. CDR1 and CDR2 (germline): SGHAT, FQNNGV. Time point here: pre-sensitization, week 0. The sample's treatment: therapeutic diphenylcyclopropenone sensitization with weekly scalp DPC. This TCR was sampled from a woman aged 25 to 39 with alopecia areata. Some clones in this sample may be carry-over from other donors' samples. The chain uses TRBV11-2 and TRBJ1-2, with 8 bases aligning to TRBD1. The source was whole blood, collected in connection with sensitization to the hapten diphenylcyclopropenone (DPC). CDR3 in DNA: TGTGCCAGCAGCTTAGTTAAGCAGGGGGCTGGCTACACCTTC. This codes for CASSLVKQGAGYTF.